Below are 30 T cell receptor beta chains sequenced from a single sample in a study of blood T cell repertoires in COVID-19. Sequenced by immunoSEQ multiplex PCR; TCRdb stores in-frame clones only, minus some. The sample carries around 100,000 clones, roughly 83% recorded once. What was sequenced was peripheral blood. Receptors were obtained from a woman in her sixties or seventies with acute or convalescent COVID-19.

This clone occurred once. V gene TRBV25-1 combines with J gene TRBJ1-2, with D possibly being TRBD1 (6 bases). Trimming shortened V by 4 bases and J by 1 base, and 13 bases separated the two germline ends. CDR3 length: 15 residues. Germline CDR1 reads MGHDK; CDR2 reads SYGVNS. Here the CDR3 reads CASSAGQGFNYGYTF. CDR3 sequence (DNA): TGTGCCAGCAGTGCCGGGCAGGGGTTTAACTATGGCTACACCTTC.

This clone was counted only a few times. The rearrangement uses TRBV5-4 and TRBJ2-3, with D perhaps TRBD1 (6 bases). This CDR3 is built from 13 residues. Germline V gives CDR1 SGHNT, CDR2 YYREEE (reference sequence). V lost 3 bases and J 3 bases, leaving 8 bases between the germline ends. In nucleotides, the CDR3 is TGTGCCAGCAGCTGGACAGAGACAGATACGCAGTATTTT. It encodes CASSWTETDTQYF.

V is TRBV7-8 and J is TRBJ2-2; the match to TRBD1 covers 9 bases. V shed 6 bases and J 1 base; nucleotides not matched to a gene: 6. CDR3 length equals 16 residues. The germline V gene encodes CDR1 SGHVS and CDR2 FQNEAQ. For the CDR3, the DNA is TGTGCCAGCAGTTTGTGGGGACAGGGGAACACCGGGGAGCTGTTTTTT. Translation: CASSLWGQGNTGELFF. Full variable domain (outside the CDR3, taken from reference TRBV7-8 and TRBJ2-2): GAGVSQSPRYKVAKRGQDVALRCDPISGHVSLFWYQQALGQGPEFLTYFQNEAQLDKSGLPSDRFFAERPEGSVSTLKIQRTQQEDSAVYLCASSLWGQGNTGELFFGEGSRLTVL.

The J gene is TRBJ1-3, the V gene TRBV6-5; D ambiguous. V was trimmed by 6 bases and J by 0 bases, leaving 6 bases between them. The CDR3 is made up of 13 amino acids. CDR1 and CDR2 (germline): MNHEY, SVGAGI. Here the CDR3 DNA reads TGTGCCAGCAGCAGATACTCTGGAAACACCATATATTTT. This sequence encodes CASSRYSGNTIYF.

This chain links TRBV6-1 with TRBJ1-1; D gene uncertain. The CDR3 contains 14 residues. Germline-derived CDR1 and CDR2 are MNHNS and SASEGT. The V gene lost 2 bases and the J gene lost 11 bases, with 18 bases spanning the gap. The CDR3 nucleotides are TGTGCCAGCAGTGAACTCGGAGAACCCCCTCGGGCTTTCTTT. Protein sequence: CASSELGEPPRAFF.

CDR3 protein: CASSWDRSGDTQYF. The CDR3 region has the DNA TGTGCCAGCAGTTGGGACAGGTCTGGGGATACGCAGTATTTT. The chain is built from TRBV7-8 and TRBJ2-3; 8 bases map to TRBD1. CDR1 is SGHVS, CDR2 FQNEAQ, per germline. This CDR3 has 14 amino acids. V trimming: 6 bases; J trimming: 6 bases; junction bases outside the gene matches: 8.

The rearrangement uses TRBV24-1 and TRBJ1-4, with D possibly being TRBD1 (5 bases). Trimming left V 11 bases short and J 4 bases short, with 22 bases between. The CDR3 is 16 residues long. Germline lookup yields CDR1 KGHDR and CDR2 SFDVKD. In nucleotides, the CDR3 is TGTGCCATCAGGACAAAGCGGGAGAGAGTTAATGAAAAACTGTTTTTT. Its translation is CAIRTKRERVNEKLFF.

The rearrangement links TRBV6-5 to TRBJ2-2; 11 bases line up with TRBD1. The CDR3 runs to 13 residues. CDR1 MNHEY and CDR2 SVGAGI come from the germline V gene. The junction had 3 bases not matched to a gene; V was cut back by 10 bases and J by 5 bases. The CDR3 DNA reads as TGTGCCATAGGACAGGGGGCGACCGGGGAGCTGTTTTTT. It codes for CAIGQGATGELFF.

This clone was seen a few times. This chain connects TRBV7-2 to TRBJ1-1, with D tentatively TRBD1 (6 bases). V lost 5 bases to trimming and J lost 4 bases, with 14 bases between them. Germline CDR1 and CDR2: SGHTA and FQGNSA. The CDR3 spans 14 residues. CDR3 protein: CASSATGFGTEAFF. Written as DNA, the CDR3 is TGTGCCAGCAGCGCGACAGGTTTTGGCACTGAAGCTTTCTTT.

The rearrangement links TRBV5-5 to TRBJ2-5, with D possibly matching TRBD2 (6 bases). The CDR3 has 14 amino acids. Per germline, CDR1 SGHKS and CDR2 YYEKEE (reference sequence). V dropped 4 bases and J dropped 2 bases, with 12 bases sitting between them. This CDR3 is CASSRGLAQETQYF. In DNA form, the CDR3 reads TGTGCCAGCAGCCGGGGACTGGCACAAGAGACCCAGTACTTC.

The V gene is TRBV28, the J gene TRBJ1-2, with 7 bases fitting TRBD1. CDR3 length equals 14 residues. Germline V gene data show CDR1 as MDHEN and CDR2 as SYDVKM. V lost 6 bases and J lost 2; bases outside the gene matches: 6. The CDR3 protein is CASRPTGINYGYTF. The CDR3 DNA reads TGTGCCAGCAGACCGACAGGGATCAACTATGGCTACACCTTC.

The chain combines TRBV3-1 (or the pseudogene TRBV3-2) with TRBJ1-1, with a possible D match to TRBD1 (6 bases). The germline V and J ends were trimmed by 2 bases and 1 base, with 8 bases remaining between them. The length of the CDR3 is 14 residues. Per the germline V gene, CDR1 is LGHDT and CDR2 is YNNKEL (reference sequence). The CDR3 is CASSQWGQNTEAFF. CDR3 in DNA: TGTGCCAGCAGCCAATGGGGACAGAACACTGAAGCTTTCTTT.

The chain is built from TRBV5-1 and TRBJ2-1; 10 bases are shared with TRBD1. Per germline, CDR1 SGHRS and CDR2 YFSETQ. This CDR3 contains 15 residues. J was trimmed by 7 bases and V by 3 bases; bases with no gene match: 7. As DNA, the CDR3 is TGCGCCAGCAGCTCCCAGGGACAGGGGAGGAATGAGCAGTTCTTC. Translation gives CASSSQGQGRNEQFF.

This rearrangement joins TRBV7-2 to TRBJ2-3; TRBD1 aligns across 8 bases. Trimming removed 1 base from V and 0 bases from J; junction bases left unmatched: 3. The CDR3 spans 16 residues. Germline assignment: CDR1 SGHTA and CDR2 FQGNSA. The CDR3 coding sequence is TGTGCCAGCAGCTTAGGGCGGACAGGGAGCACAGATACGCAGTATTTT. The encoded protein is CASSLGRTGSTDTQYF.

J is TRBJ2-1 and V is TRBV9; 7 positions agree with TRBD2. The CDR3 has 15 residues. The V and J ends lost 0 bases and 9 bases, in that order; junction bases with no gene match: 9. The germline V gene has CDR1 SGDLS and CDR2 YYNGEE. The CDR3 nucleotides are TGTGCCAGCAGCGTAGACGGGAGGAAAATTGGTGAGCAGTTCTTC. This translates into CASSVDGRKIGEQFF. Combining the CDR3 with reference TRBV9 and TRBJ2-1 gives the whole variable domain DSGVTQTPKHLITATGQRVTLRCSPRSGDLSVYWYQQSLDQGLQFLIQYYNGEERAKGNILERFSAQQFPDLHSELNLSSLELGDSALYFCASSVDGRKIGEQFFGPGTRLTVL.

The chain couples TRBV5-6 to TRBJ2-3; 8 bases map to TRBD1. The CDR3 consists of 14 residues. Germline CDR1 reads SGHDT; CDR2 reads YYEEEE. Trimming took 5 bases from V and 2 from J; bases not matched to a gene: 4. The CDR3 region has the DNA TGTGCCAGCAGACGGACAGGGTCCACAGATACGCAGTATTTT. Protein product: CASRRTGSTDTQYF. Supplemented by reference TRBV5-6 and TRBJ2-3, the full variable domain reads DAGVTQSPTHLIKTRGQQVTLRCSPKSGHDTVSWYQQALGQGPQFIFQYYEEEERQRGNFPDRFSGHQFPNYSSELNVNALLLGDSALYLCASRRTGSTDTQYFGPGTRLTVL.

This chain uses TRBV7-9 with TRBJ2-3, with D perhaps TRBD2 (5 bases). V lost 4 bases, J lost 1 base, and 12 bases lay in between. The germline V gene encodes CDR1 SEHNR and CDR2 FQNEAQ (reference sequence). This CDR3 contains 15 residues. The CDR3 coding sequence is TGTGCCAGCAGCTCCGAGGGTATTGGCACAGATACGCAGTATTTT. The encoded protein is CASSSEGIGTDTQYF.

This clone was observed a handful of times. The chain has TRBV27 and TRBJ2-2; the D gene is possibly TRBD1 (5 bases). Trimming cost V 3 bases and J 6 bases, with 14 bases left between them. This CDR3 region has 15 residues. Germline V gene sequence: CDR1 MNHEY, CDR2 SMNVEV (reference sequence). CDR3 nucleotides: TGTGCCAGCAGTTTGTTGCAGGGTTTCCCCGGGGAGCTGTTTTTT. It translates to CASSLLQGFPGELFF.

The chain combines TRBV19 with TRBJ2-1; possible D gene TRBD1, 6 bases. The V and J ends lost 6 bases and 4 bases respectively, with 13 bases between them. The germline gives CDR1 LNHDA, CDR2 SQIVND (reference sequence). The CDR3 covers 14 residues. The CDR3 sequence is CASRPGAEYNEQFF. The DNA for the CDR3 is TGTGCCAGTAGACCAGGGGCTGAGTACAATGAGCAGTTCTTC.

V gene TRBV19 combines with J gene TRBJ2-2; perhaps TRBD2 as D (5 bases). This CDR3 is built from 15 residues. Germline assignment: CDR1 LNHDA and CDR2 SQIVND (reference sequence). Trimming removed 2 bases at V and 0 bases at J, with 7 bases between. The CDR3 spells CASSIRGSNTGELFF. The CDR3 nucleotides are TGTGCCAGTAGTATAAGAGGGTCGAACACCGGGGAGCTGTTTTTT.

The chain recombines TRBV5-8 with TRBJ2-2, with D possibly TRBD2 on 5 matching bases. Deletions cut 4 bases from V and 7 bases from J, with 11 bases between. CDR3 length: 13 amino acids. From germline, CDR1 is SGHTS and CDR2 YDEGEE. In DNA, the CDR3 is TGTGCCAGCAGCACCATGGCGGGCGGGGAGCTGTTTTTT. Encoded protein: CASSTMAGGELFF. Full variable domain (missing parts from reference TRBV5-8 and TRBJ2-2): EAGVTQSPTHLIKTRGQQATLRCSPISGHTSVYWYQQALGLGLQFLLWYDEGEERNRGNFPPRFSGRQFPNYSSELNVNALELEDSALYLCASSTMAGGELFFGEGSRLTVL.

This chain joins TRBV7-3 and TRBJ2-1; 8 positions match TRBD1. The ends lost 5 bases at V and 4 bases at J; junction bases unmatched: 7. The V gene's germline CDR1 is SGHTA and CDR2 FQGTGA. This CDR3 spans 15 amino acids. The CDR3 DNA sequence: TGTGCCAGCAGCCCAGACAGGGGAGGATACAATGAGCAGTTCTTC. Protein product: CASSPDRGGYNEQFF.

The chain combines TRBV7-3 with TRBJ2-3, with TRBD2 matching 8 bases. V shed 4 bases, J shed 5 bases, and the junction held 11 bases outside the gene matches. This CDR3 spans 16 amino acids. In germline, CDR1 is SGHTA, CDR2 FQGTGA. CDR3 DNA: TGTGCCAGCAGCTCCTTAGCGGGAAGCCTGAGAGATACGCAGTATTTT. As protein: CASSSLAGSLRDTQYF.

This clone was counted once. The genes are TRBV5-1 and TRBJ2-1; 14 nucleotides align to TRBD2. Losses at the gene ends were 0 bases for V and 8 bases for J; bases not matched to a gene: 4. CDR1 is SGHRS, CDR2 YFSETQ, per germline. The CDR3 totals 16 residues. This chain's CDR3 is CASSLEGLAGVHEQFF. The DNA for the CDR3 is TGCGCCAGCAGCTTGGAGGGACTAGCGGGAGTACATGAGCAGTTCTTC.

The chain joins TRBV11-2 to TRBJ1-3; D gene unclear. This CDR3 region has 15 residues. Germline V gene sequence: CDR1 SGHAT, CDR2 FQNNGV. With 3 bases removed from V and 1 base from J, the gap between germline ends came to 10 bases. In DNA form, the CDR3 reads TGTGCCAGCAGCTTGACGCCAGGATCTGGAAACACCATATATTTT. As protein: CASSLTPGSGNTIYF.

This chain uses TRBV21-1 with TRBJ2-7; the table's D call of TRBD2 was not tested on the DNA. TRBV21-1 is flagged as a pseudogene. The CDR3 is 13 amino acids. The CDR3 coding sequence is TGTGCCAGCAGCAAAGGGAGGGTGTACGAGCAGTACTTC. As protein: CASSKGRVYEQYF.

The V call is TRBV10-3, the J call TRBJ1-1, with 9 bases aligning to TRBD1. With 8 bases clipped from V and 3 bases from J, the junction kept 7 bases outside the gene matches. Looked up from germline, CDR1 is ENHRY and CDR2 is SYGVKD. The CDR3 totals 14 residues. The CDR3 protein is CAISAGTGYTEAFF. DNA for the CDR3: TGTGCCATCTCAGCCGGGACAGGGTACACTGAAGCTTTCTTT.

This chain connects TRBV4-1 to TRBJ1-5, with a possible D match to TRBD1 (6 bases). V dropped 3 bases and J dropped 4 bases, with 16 bases sitting between them. Per the germline V gene, CDR1 is MGHRA and CDR2 is YSYEKL. The CDR3 is 16 amino acids. This CDR3 reads CASSQGSRDNNQPQHF. The DNA for the CDR3 is TGCGCCAGCAGCCAGGGATCCCGGGACAATAATCAGCCCCAGCATTTT.

The genes are TRBV28 and TRBJ1-1; D gene ambiguous. Germline V CDR1 and CDR2: MDHEN, SYDVKM. The CDR3 extends over 13 amino acids. Trimming removed 2 bases at V and 1 base at J, with 5 bases between. CDR3 protein: CASSLAGNTEAFF. The DNA of the CDR3 is TGTGCCAGCAGTTTAGCGGGGAACACTGAAGCTTTCTTT.

The chain recombines TRBV7-3 with TRBJ1-1; D is ambiguous. The CDR3 is made up of 13 amino acids. V was clipped by 2 bases and J by 1 base, with 5 bases between them. Germline V lookup: CDR1 SGHTA, CDR2 FQGTGA. CDR3 DNA: TGTGCCAGCAGCTTATACGGGAACACTGAAGCTTTCTTT. It codes for CASSLYGNTEAFF. Filled out from reference TRBV7-3 and TRBJ1-1, the complete variable domain reads GAGVSQTPSNKVTEKGKYVELRCDPISGHTALYWYRQSLGQGPEFLIYFQGTGAADDSGLPNDRFFAVRPEGSVSTLKIQRTERGDSAVYLCASSLYGNTEAFFGQGTRLTVV.